Shown below are 15 T cell receptor beta chains from a single sample sequenced in a study of T cell responses to AZD1222 COVID-19 vaccine. Some clones are missing from TCRdb's copy, which holds only in-frame ones; the method was immunoSEQ multiplex PCR. The sample contains about 45,000 clones, about 90% of which appear only once. This specimen was peripheral blood, taken 28 days after the second AZD1222 dose. The receptors stem from an adult who received the AZD1222 COVID-19 vaccine.

The chain carries TRBV10-2 and TRBJ2-7; 7 bases map to TRBD1. After removal of 6 bases from V and 1 base from J, the junction contained 15 bases not matched to a gene. Germline lookup yields CDR1 WSHSY and CDR2 SAAADI. CDR3 length: 17 residues. The CDR3 DNA reads as TGCGCCAGCAGACACTCCCCTGGGACAGCTGGGTCCTACGAGCAGTACTTC. Its protein product is CASRHSPGTAGSYEQYF.

This rearrangement joins TRBV4-3 to TRBJ1-3, with D unclear. Deletions cut 0 bases from V and 0 bases from J, with 9 bases between. This CDR3 contains 16 residues. Germline loops: CDR1 LGHNA, CDR2 YSLEER. Here the CDR3 DNA reads TGCGCCAGCAGCCAAGACGCGGTCTTCTCTGGAAACACCATATATTTT. Residues: CASSQDAVFSGNTIYF.

V and J are TRBV15 and TRBJ2-7; 11 nucleotides align to TRBD1. The CDR3 length is 18 residues. Trimming removed 0 bases from V and 6 bases from J; junction bases left unmatched: 13. Germline CDR1 reads LNHNV; CDR2 reads YYDKDF (reference sequence). In DNA form, the CDR3 reads TGTGCCACCAGCAGAGATCTCGCCAGGACAGGGGGCTACTTCGAGCAGTACTTC. It specifies CATSRDLARTGGYFEQYF.

The chain has TRBV7-9 and TRBJ2-3; the match to TRBD2 covers 8 bases. Germline V CDR1 and CDR2: SEHNR, FQNEAQ (reference sequence). V dropped 5 bases and J dropped 0; count of bases not matched to a gene: 7. The CDR3 covers 16 residues. CDR3 sequence reads: CASSAEGTRSTDTQYF. DNA for the CDR3: TGTGCCAGCAGCGCCGAAGGGACTAGGAGCACAGATACGCAGTATTTT.

V is TRBV6-2 or TRBV6-3 and J is TRBJ2-4; maybe TRBD1 (5 bases). Germline V gene data show CDR1 as MNHEY and CDR2 as SVGEGT. V lost 0 bases and J 0 bases, leaving 18 bases between the germline ends. The CDR3 sequence is 19 residues long. The CDR3: CASSYSISTGKLAKNIQYF. DNA for the CDR3: TGTGCCAGCAGTTACTCGATTAGTACAGGCAAGCTAGCCAAAAACATTCAGTACTTC.

This rearrangement joins TRBV2 to TRBJ2-1; D not certain. V gave up 2 bases and J gave up 4 bases, with 6 bases separating them. Germline lookup yields CDR1 SNHLY and CDR2 FYNNEI. The length of the CDR3 is 13 residues. This chain's CDR3 is CASSELGYNEQFF. CDR3 bases: TGTGCCAGCAGTGAACTGGGATACAATGAGCAGTTCTTC. The complete variable domain, with remaining parts taken from reference TRBV2 and TRBJ2-1, reads EPEVTQTPSHQVTQMGQEVILRCVPISNHLYFYWYRQILGQKVEFLVSFYNNEISEKSEIFDDQFSVERPDGSNFTLKIRSTKLEDSAMYFCASSELGYNEQFFGPGTRLTVL.

V is TRBV4-2 and J is TRBJ2-1; TRBD2 might be the D (6 bases). CDR1 and CDR2 (germline): LGHNA, YNFKEQ. Trimming left V 0 bases short and J 8 bases short, with 23 bases between. There are 18 residues in the CDR3. CDR3 sequence (DNA): TGTGCCAGCAGCCAAGACGCAGGCGGGACCAGTGGGGGGTATGAGCAGTTCTTC. Residues: CASSQDAGGTSGGYEQFF.

V is TRBV5-5 and J is TRBJ1-4, with D possibly TRBD1 on 6 matching bases. Trimming took off 5 bases at V and 6 bases at J, with 11 bases between the two ends. CDR3 length: 13 residues. From germline, CDR1 is SGHKS and CDR2 YYEKEE (reference sequence). The CDR3, as DNA: TGTGCCAGCAGTCGGCCAGGGGATGAAAAACTGTTTTTT. This sequence encodes CASSRPGDEKLFF.

The J gene is TRBJ2-1, the V gene TRBV2; 12 nucleotides line up with TRBD2. CDR1 is SNHLY and CDR2 is FYNNEI in the germline V gene. The CDR3 is 14 amino acids. J gave up 8 bases and V 7 bases, and 6 bases lay outside the gene matches. In nucleotides, the CDR3 is TGTGCCAGCACTCGGACTAGCGGGATAGATGAGCAGTTCTTC. Translation: CASTRTSGIDEQFF.

This rearrangement joins TRBV2 to TRBJ2-3; the D is unclear. This CDR3 region has 14 residues. The V and J ends lost 1 base and 4 bases respectively, with 9 bases between them. Germline loops: CDR1 SNHLY, CDR2 FYNNEI. The CDR3 loop reads CASSEGAPPDTQYF. CDR3 sequence (DNA): TGTGCCAGCAGTGAAGGGGCCCCGCCAGATACGCAGTATTTT.

V gene TRBV5-1 combines with J gene TRBJ2-3, with D perhaps matching TRBD1 (6 bases). CDR3 length: 14 residues. Looked up from germline, CDR1 is SGHRS and CDR2 is YFSETQ. V shed 5 bases and J shed 6 bases, with 16 bases lying between them. This CDR3 is CASREGDPRDTQYF. The CDR3 DNA reads as TGCGCCAGCAGAGAGGGGGACCCCCGGGATACGCAGTATTTT.

V and J are TRBV14 and TRBJ2-5; 8 nucleotides agree with TRBD1. Losses at the gene ends were 0 bases for V and 5 bases for J; bases not matched to a gene: 5. Per the germline V gene, CDR1 is SGHDN and CDR2 is FVKESK. The CDR3 spans 15 residues. Here the CDR3 DNA reads TGTGCCAGCAGCCAAGAAGGGAGACAGGGGGAGACCCAGTACTTC. Translated, it gives CASSQEGRQGETQYF.

This clone was picked up one time. The rearrangement links TRBV19 to TRBJ2-5; 9 bases align to TRBD1. The germline V gene has CDR1 LNHDA and CDR2 SQIVND (reference sequence). The CDR3 extends over 14 amino acids. V lost 5 bases and J lost 5; bases outside the gene matches: 6. The CDR3 coding sequence is TGTGCCAGTAGTGTAACAGGGGGCGGGGAGACCCAGTACTTC. Its translation: CASSVTGGGETQYF.

The genes are TRBV6-5 and TRBJ1-1, with 7 bases that match TRBD1. CDR1 and CDR2 (germline): MNHEY, SVGAGI. The CDR3 runs 14 residues. Trimming removed 6 bases from V and 10 bases from J; junction bases left unmatched: 14. The CDR3 DNA follows: TGTGCCAGCAGGTTCCCTACAGGGGCCCTGGGAGCTTTCTTT. Amino acids: CASRFPTGALGAFF.

The rearrangement joins TRBV5-5 to TRBJ2-3; D is undetermined. Trimming took 4 bases from V and 6 from J, leaving 12 bases between them. Germline V gene sequence: CDR1 SGHKS, CDR2 YYEKEE (reference sequence). The CDR3 has 13 amino acids. The CDR3 nucleotides read TGTGCCAGCAGCCCCCGGGTTGCGGATACGCAGTATTTT. This sequence encodes CASSPRVADTQYF.